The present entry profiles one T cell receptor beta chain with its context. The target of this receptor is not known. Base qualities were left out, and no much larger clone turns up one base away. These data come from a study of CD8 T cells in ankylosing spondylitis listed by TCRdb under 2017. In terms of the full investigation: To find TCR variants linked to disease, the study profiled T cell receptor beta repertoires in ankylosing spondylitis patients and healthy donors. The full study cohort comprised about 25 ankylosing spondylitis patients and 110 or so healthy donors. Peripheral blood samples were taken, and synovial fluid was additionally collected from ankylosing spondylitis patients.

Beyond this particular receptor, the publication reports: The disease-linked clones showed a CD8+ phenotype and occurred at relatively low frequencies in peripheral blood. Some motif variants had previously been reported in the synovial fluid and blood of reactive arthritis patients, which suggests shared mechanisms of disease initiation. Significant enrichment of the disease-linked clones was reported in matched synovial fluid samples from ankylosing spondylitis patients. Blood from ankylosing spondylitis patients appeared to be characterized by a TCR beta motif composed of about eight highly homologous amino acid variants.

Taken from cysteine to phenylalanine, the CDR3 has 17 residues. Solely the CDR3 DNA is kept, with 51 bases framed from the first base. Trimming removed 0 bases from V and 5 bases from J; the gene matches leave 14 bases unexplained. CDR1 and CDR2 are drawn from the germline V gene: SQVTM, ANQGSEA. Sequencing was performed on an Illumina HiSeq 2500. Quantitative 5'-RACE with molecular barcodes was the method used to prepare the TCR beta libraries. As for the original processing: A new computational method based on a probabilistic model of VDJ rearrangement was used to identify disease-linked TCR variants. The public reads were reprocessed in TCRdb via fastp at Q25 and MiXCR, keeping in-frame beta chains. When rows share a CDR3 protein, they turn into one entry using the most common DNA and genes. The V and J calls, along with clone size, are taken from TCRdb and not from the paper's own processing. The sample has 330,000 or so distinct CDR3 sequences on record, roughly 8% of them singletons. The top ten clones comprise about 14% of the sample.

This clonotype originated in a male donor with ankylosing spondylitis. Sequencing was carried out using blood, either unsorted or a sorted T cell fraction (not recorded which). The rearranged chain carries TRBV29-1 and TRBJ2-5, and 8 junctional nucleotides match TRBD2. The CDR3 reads CSVEDLMEVAGTETQYF. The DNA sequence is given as TGCAGCGTTGAAGATCTGATGGAGGTAGCGGGAACTGAGACCCAGTACTTC.